Presented here are 15 T cell receptor beta chains from one specimen sequenced in a study of T cell responses to AZD1222 COVID-19 vaccine. TCRdb's copy holds only in-frame clones and misses some; the assay was immunoSEQ multiplex PCR. The sample comprises fewer than 150,000 clones, around nine tenths of which are singletons, and about 4.8% rests with the top ten. The sample consisted of peripheral blood, taken on day 0 of AZD1222 vaccination. All receptors derive from an adult in good health.

This clone was detected only once. The chain links TRBV21-1 to TRBJ2-1; the table calls TRBD1, which could not be checked here. TRBV21-1 is termed a pseudogene. The CDR3 contains 17 residues. CDR3 in DNA: TGTGCCAGCGGCCGCCGGGACAGGGGCCCCCCCACCAATGAGCAGTTCTTC. This codes for CASGRRDRGPPTNEQFF.

This sequence joins TRBV6-5 and TRBJ2-7, with D possibly being TRBD2 (5 bases). The CDR3 contains 15 residues. Trimming took 4 bases from V and 2 from J, leaving 15 bases between them. Germline assignment: CDR1 MNHEY and CDR2 SVGAGI. CDR3 nucleotides: TGTGCCAGCAGTTTGTCCGGGATACGGACCTACGAGCAGTACTTC. It is translated as CASSLSGIRTYEQYF.

This clone was detected only a few times. This chain links TRBV11-2 with TRBJ2-3; 11 nucleotides line up with TRBD2. V was clipped by 5 bases and J by 6 bases; unmatched bases: 7. The CDR3 runs to 15 residues. CDR1 and CDR2 from the germline V gene are SGHAT and FQNNGV. In DNA, the CDR3 is TGTGCCAGCAGCCCGAGAGTAGCGGGAGGGGATACGCAGTATTTT. Its protein is CASSPRVAGGDTQYF.

The rearrangement uses TRBV28 and TRBJ1-5, with 9 bases that match TRBD1. With V trimmed by 5 bases and J by 2 bases, 4 bases remained unmatched. This CDR3 is 15 amino acids long. Germline V gene data show CDR1 as MDHEN and CDR2 as SYDVKM. The CDR3 loop is CASSTGGAGNQPQHF. CDR3 coding DNA: TGTGCCAGCAGTACAGGGGGCGCCGGCAATCAGCCCCAGCATTTT. The whole variable domain, filled in from reference TRBV28 and TRBJ1-5, reads DVKVTQSSRYLVKRTGEKVFLECVQDMDHENMFWYRQDPGLGLRLIYFSYDVKMKEKGDIPEGYSVSREKKERFSLILESASTNQTSMYLCASSTGGAGNQPQHFGDGTRLSIL.

The chain carries TRBV27 and TRBJ2-7; tentative D call: TRBD1 (6 bases). The germline V and J ends were trimmed by 2 bases and 2 bases, with 16 bases remaining between them. The CDR3 length is 16 residues. The germline gives CDR1 MNHEY, CDR2 SMNVEV (reference sequence). The CDR3 sequence: CASSLGAWQGTYEQYF. As DNA, the CDR3 is TGTGCCAGCAGTTTAGGGGCTTGGCAGGGGACCTACGAGCAGTACTTC.

This chain uses TRBV7-8 with TRBJ2-7, with a weak D call TRBD2 (6 bases). In germline, CDR1 is SGHVS, CDR2 FQNEAQ. Trimming stripped 1 base from V and 6 bases from J, with 13 bases between. This CDR3 spans 14 amino acids. DNA for the CDR3: TGTGCCAGCAGCTTAGGGGGACTCGCGCGCGAGCAGTACTTC. It yields the protein CASSLGGLAREQYF.

This clone was found once. The rearrangement uses TRBV19 and TRBJ1-1; TRBD1 is a possible D gene (5 bases). V was pared by 7 bases and J by 5 bases, with 20 bases between. The CDR3 totals 15 residues. CDR1 LNHDA and CDR2 SQIVND come from the germline V gene (reference sequence). The CDR3 nucleotides are TGTGCCAGTAAGCCTCTGAGGGGAGTGGGGACTGAAGCTTTCTTT. Translating gives CASKPLRGVGTEAFF.

This chain links TRBV18 with TRBJ1-5; TRBD1 aligns across 10 bases. Germline V lookup: CDR1 KGHSH, CDR2 LQKENI. The CDR3 contains 14 residues. Trimming cost V 3 bases and J 7 bases; bases outside gene matches: 3. CDR3 nucleotides: TGTGCCAGCTCACCGGGACAGGGGAGCCAGCCCCAGCATTTT. Protein: CASSPGQGSQPQHF.

The chain has TRBV5-1 and TRBJ1-1, with a possible D match to TRBD1 (5 bases). V was cut by 1 base and J by 1 base, with 8 bases left in between. This CDR3 contains 14 residues. The germline CDR1 and CDR2 sequences are SGHRS and YFSETQ. DNA of the CDR3: TGCGCCAGCAGCTTGAGTGGACAGAACACTGAAGCTTTCTTT. Translating it yields CASSLSGQNTEAFF.

This chain uses TRBV18 with TRBJ1-2; TRBD1 agrees at 10 bases. There are 17 residues in the CDR3. J was trimmed by 0 bases and V by 3 bases; bases with no gene match: 7. Germline lookup yields CDR1 KGHSH and CDR2 LQKENI. The CDR3 sequence is CASSPPGQGRANYGYTF. CDR3 bases: TGTGCCAGCTCACCCCCGGGACAGGGGCGAGCTAACTATGGCTACACCTTC.

CDR3 DNA: TGCGCCAGCACCGCTTCTGGACAGCCTAACTATGGCTACACCTTC. Translated, it gives CASTASGQPNYGYTF. The genes are TRBV10-1 and TRBJ1-2; weak D call: TRBD1 (6 bases). This CDR3 is 15 amino acids long. Germline CDR1 reads WNHNN; CDR2 reads SYGVQD (reference sequence). V was pared by 7 bases and J by 0 bases, with 15 bases between.

This chain links TRBV19 with TRBJ2-1; D assignment may be TRBD1 or TRBD2 (5 bases each). CDR1 and CDR2 (germline): LNHDA, SQIVND (reference sequence). V lost 4 bases and J 4 bases, leaving 17 bases between the germline ends. The CDR3 contains 16 residues. For the CDR3, the DNA is TGTGCCAGTAGTAGAAGGGACCGAACAGGTTACAATGAGCAGTTCTTC. This sequence encodes CASSRRDRTGYNEQFF.

The V gene is TRBV2, the J gene TRBJ2-6; D is uncertain. Trimming took off 6 bases at V and 0 bases at J, with 9 bases between the two ends. The CDR3 extends over 15 amino acids. CDR1 SNHLY and CDR2 FYNNEI come from the germline V gene. The CDR3 loop is CASRVDSSGANVLTF. The CDR3 nucleotides read TGTGCCAGCAGGGTAGATAGCTCTGGGGCCAACGTCCTGACTTTC.

V gene TRBV19 combines with J gene TRBJ1-5; D ambiguous. The germline V gene encodes CDR1 LNHDA and CDR2 SQIVND (reference sequence). V was trimmed by 7 bases and J by 1 base, leaving 14 bases between them. This CDR3 region has 15 residues. CDR3 sequence (DNA): TGTGCCAGTACCCGGGAAGGGCTCAGCAATCAGCCCCAGCATTTT. Translated, it gives CASTREGLSNQPQHF.

The chain carries TRBV7-2 and TRBJ1-2; 8 nucleotides agree with TRBD1. V gave up 0 bases and J gave up 3 bases; unmatched junction bases: 3. In germline, CDR1 is SGHTA, CDR2 FQGNSA. The CDR3 covers 15 residues. CDR3 coding DNA: TGTGCCAGCAGCTTAGCATCGACAGGGGACTATGGCTACACCTTC. As protein: CASSLASTGDYGYTF.